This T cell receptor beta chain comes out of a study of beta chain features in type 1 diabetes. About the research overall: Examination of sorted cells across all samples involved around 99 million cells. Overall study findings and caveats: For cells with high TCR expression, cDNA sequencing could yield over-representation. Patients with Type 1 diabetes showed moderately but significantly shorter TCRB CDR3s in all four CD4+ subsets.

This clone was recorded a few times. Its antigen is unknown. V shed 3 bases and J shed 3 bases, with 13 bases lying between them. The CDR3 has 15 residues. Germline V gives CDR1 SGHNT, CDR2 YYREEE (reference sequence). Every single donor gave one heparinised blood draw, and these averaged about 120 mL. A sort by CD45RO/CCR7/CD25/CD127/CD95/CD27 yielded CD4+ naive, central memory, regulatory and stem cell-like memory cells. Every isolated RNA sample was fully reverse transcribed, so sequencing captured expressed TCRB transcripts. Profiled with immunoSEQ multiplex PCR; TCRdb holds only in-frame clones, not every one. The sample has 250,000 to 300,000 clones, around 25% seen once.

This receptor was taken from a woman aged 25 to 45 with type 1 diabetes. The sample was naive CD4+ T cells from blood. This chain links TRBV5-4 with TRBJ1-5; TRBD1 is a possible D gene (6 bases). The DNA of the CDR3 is TGTGCCAGCAGCTCAGGGGTAGGGCACAATCAGCCCCAGCATTTT. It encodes CASSSGVGHNQPQHF.